This T cell receptor (beta chain) appears in the sequencing data of a study of Graves' ophthalmopathy and Graves' hyperthyroidism. RNA transcripts served as template for amplifying TCR beta CDR3 sequences. The authors performed first-round RT-PCR with HTBI primers and then a second-round multiplex PCR. One entry per CDR3 protein, called by TCRdb with MiXCR from the multiplex PCR reads. Of roughly 610,000 distinct CDR3 sequences listed, approximately 22% are singletons. Hyperthyroidism patients were newly diagnosed, ill under 2 months, and aged 18 to 65 years. Out of around 9.7 ml of fresh peripheral blood, PBMCs were obtained. This clonotype was counted a few times. Its antigen remains unidentified. The J segment lost 3 bases and the V segment lost 4 bases, leaving 4 bases of the junction unmatched. The CDR3 has 14 residues. Per germline, CDR1 LGHDT and CDR2 YNNKEL (reference sequence). Findings and caveats of the study: Sensitivity of about 70% and specificity of 72.22% were achieved by the model that predicted ophthalmopathy progression.

The V and J genes are TRBV3-1 and TRBJ1-2; 8 bases map to TRBD1. This clonotype was obtained from a woman aged 18-29 years with stable Graves' hyperthyroidism. Some clones in this sample may be carry-over from other donors' samples. Input material: peripheral blood. The chain's CDR3 is CASSRKQGDYGYTF. CDR3 in DNA: TGTGCCAGCAGCCGGAAACAGGGGGACTATGGCTACACCTTC.